Sequencing of this TCR beta chain was carried out in a study of identical twins. For this clonotype: Its antigen is unidentified.

Template switching introduced a universal primer site, and the cDNA bore unique molecular identifiers. TCRdb ran MiXCR on the 5' RACE reads and lists one entry per CDR3 protein. The sample yields hundreds of thousands of distinct CDR3 sequences, 6.5% to 8.5% seen once. General study findings and limits: Out-of-frame beta sequences exhibited a weaker degree of excess twin sharing.

The same sample was also used in a study of yellow fever vaccine responses in identical twins.

The sample comprised memory (CD45RO+) T cells sorted from blood. This TCR was sampled from a woman between 18 and 30 years old in good health.

The CDR3: CASSVEARDTQYF. Here the CDR3 DNA reads TGTGCCAGCAGCGTAGAAGCCCGAGATACGCAGTATTTT. The chain recombines TRBV9 with TRBJ2-3; D unclear. CDR3 length: 13 residues. Germline-derived CDR1 and CDR2 are SGDLS and YYNGEE. V was pared by 0 bases and J by 5 bases, with 7 bases between.